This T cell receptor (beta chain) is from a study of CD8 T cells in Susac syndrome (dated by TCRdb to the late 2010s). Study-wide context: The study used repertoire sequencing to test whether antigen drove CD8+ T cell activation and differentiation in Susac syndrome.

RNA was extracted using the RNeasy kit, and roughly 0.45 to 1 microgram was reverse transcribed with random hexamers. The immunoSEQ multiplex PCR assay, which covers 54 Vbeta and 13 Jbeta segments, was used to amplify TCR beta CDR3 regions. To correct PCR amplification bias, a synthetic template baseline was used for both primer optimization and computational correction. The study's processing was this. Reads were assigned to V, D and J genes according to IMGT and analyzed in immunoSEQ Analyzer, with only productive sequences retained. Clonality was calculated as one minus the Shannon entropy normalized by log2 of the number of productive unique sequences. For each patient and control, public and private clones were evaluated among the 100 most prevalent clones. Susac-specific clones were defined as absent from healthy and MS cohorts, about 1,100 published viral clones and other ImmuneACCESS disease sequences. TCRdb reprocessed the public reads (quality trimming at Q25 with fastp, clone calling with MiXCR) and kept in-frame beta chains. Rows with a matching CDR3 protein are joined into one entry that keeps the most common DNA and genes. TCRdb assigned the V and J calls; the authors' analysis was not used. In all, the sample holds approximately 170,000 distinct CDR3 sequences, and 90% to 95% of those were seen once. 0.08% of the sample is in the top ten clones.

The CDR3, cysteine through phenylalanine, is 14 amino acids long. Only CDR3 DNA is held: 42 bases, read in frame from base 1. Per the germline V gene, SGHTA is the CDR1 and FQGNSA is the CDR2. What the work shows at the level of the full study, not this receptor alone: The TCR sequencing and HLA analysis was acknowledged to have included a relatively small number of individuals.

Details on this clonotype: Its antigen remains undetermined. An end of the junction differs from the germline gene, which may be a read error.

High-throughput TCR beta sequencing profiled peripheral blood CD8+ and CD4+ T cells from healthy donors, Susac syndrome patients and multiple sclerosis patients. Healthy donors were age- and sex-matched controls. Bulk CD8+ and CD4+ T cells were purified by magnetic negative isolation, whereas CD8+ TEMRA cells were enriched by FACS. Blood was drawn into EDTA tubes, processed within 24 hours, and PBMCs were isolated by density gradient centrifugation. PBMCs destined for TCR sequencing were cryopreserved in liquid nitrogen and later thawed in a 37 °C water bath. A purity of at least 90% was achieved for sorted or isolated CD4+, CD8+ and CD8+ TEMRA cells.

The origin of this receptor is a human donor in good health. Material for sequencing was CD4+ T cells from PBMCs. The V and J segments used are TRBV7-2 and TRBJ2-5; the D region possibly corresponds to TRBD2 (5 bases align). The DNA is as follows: TGTGCCAGCAGTCCATCGGTCACAAGGGAGATCCAGTACTTC. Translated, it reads CASSPSVTREIQYF.